The 5 T cell receptor beta chains presented below share a single source sample, sequenced in a study of T cell responses to AZD1222 COVID-19 vaccine listed by TCRdb under 2021. The library relied on the immunoSEQ multiplex PCR assay. In its TCRdb copy, this immuneACCESS table keeps in-frame sequences only and misses some clones. Where compared with another copy, unresolved V genes explain less than half of these, and the others have no known cause. The sample yields about 120,000 clones; just over 85% were counted once. The top ten hold over 8.5% of the sample. The label giving this sample's time point can be read as: baseline before first vaccination. The material sequenced was peripheral blood, taken on day 0 of AZD1222 vaccination. These receptors were collected from an adult in good health.

The chain links TRBV6-5 to TRBJ1-1; 7 positions match TRBD1. V shed 7 bases and J 5 bases; nucleotides not matched to a gene: 10. CDR3 length equals 14 residues. Per the germline V gene, CDR1 is MNHEY and CDR2 is SVGAGI. In nucleotides, the CDR3 is TGTGCCAGCACCACAGGGGAATTGTGGACTGAAGCTTTCTTT. Protein product: CASTTGELWTEAFF.

The chain uses TRBV6-5 and TRBJ2-7; 11 bases agree with TRBD2. With V trimmed by 0 bases and J by 4 bases, 2 bases remained unmatched. The germline V gene encodes CDR1 MNHEY and CDR2 SVGAGI. The CDR3 covers 15 residues. As DNA, the CDR3 is TGTGCCAGCAGTTACTCCGGGACTAGCGGTTACGAGCAGTACTTC. This sequence encodes CASSYSGTSGYEQYF.

This clone was seen only a few times. V is TRBV14 and J is TRBJ1-2; D perhaps matches TRBD1 (6 bases). Germline V gene data show CDR1 as SGHDN and CDR2 as FVKESK. V was shortened by 1 base and J by 8 bases, with 14 bases between the two germline ends. This CDR3 has 14 amino acids. CDR3 sequence reads: CASSQATGRGGYTF. CDR3 coding DNA: TGTGCCAGCAGCCAAGCAACAGGGCGAGGAGGCTACACCTTC.

This rearrangement joins TRBV25-1 to TRBJ1-1, with TRBD1 matching over 7 bases. Germline V gives CDR1 MGHDK, CDR2 SYGVNS. J was trimmed by 3 bases and V by 1 base; bases with no gene match: 14. The CDR3 runs to 18 residues. As DNA, the CDR3 is TGTGCCAGCAGTGAATTCCCAAAGACAGGGCCGTTGGACACTGAAGCTTTCTTT. It is translated as CASSEFPKTGPLDTEAFF.

This clone appeared a few times. For the CDR3, the DNA is TGTGCCAGCAGCCCAGGGGACGAGAGTCCGAAGGGCTACACCTTC. Protein: CASSPGDESPKGYTF. The V call is TRBV7-8, the J call TRBJ1-2; maybe TRBD1 (6 bases). Germline V lookup: CDR1 SGHVS, CDR2 FQNEAQ. Trimming pared 5 bases from V and 8 bases from J, leaving 21 bases between. The CDR3 runs to 15 residues.